This passage covers 26 T cell receptor beta chains from one sample sequenced in a study of blood T cells in healthy people across ages. Using a J-beta primer mix together with a sample-barcoded 5' primer, a second PCR was run for about 6 to 11 cycles. TCRdb reprocessed the 5' RACE reads with MiXCR, giving one entry per CDR3 protein. This sample carries around 1.5 million distinct CDR3 sequences, approximately 32% of them seen once, and the ten largest clones take around 11%. The sample was blood. The receptor set was obtained from a woman between 25 and 40 years old in good health.

This chain links TRBV7-9 with TRBJ1-4, with 7 bases aligning to TRBD1. The V segment lost 6 bases and the J segment 5 bases; nucleotides outside the gene matches: 9. CDR1 is SEHNR, CDR2 FQNEAQ, per germline (reference sequence). The CDR3 length is 15 residues. CDR3 amino acids: CASSSGGGPNEKLFF. The DNA of the CDR3 is TGTGCCAGCAGTTCAGGGGGGGGTCCGAATGAAAAACTGTTTTTT.

This clonotype has only a few counts. The chain employs TRBV15 and TRBJ1-2; D not resolved. Per the germline V gene, CDR1 is LNHNV and CDR2 is YYDKDF (reference sequence). CDR3 size: 16 residues. The V end was cut by 5 bases, the J end by 8 bases, with 24 bases between. The CDR3 coding sequence is TGTGCCACCAGCGAAACGGCTTCCGGGCCCACCGACGGCTACACCTTC. Translating gives CATSETASGPTDGYTF. Combining the CDR3 with reference TRBV15 and TRBJ1-2 gives the whole variable domain DAMVIQNPRYQVTQFGKPVTLSCSQTLNHNVMYWYQQKSSQAPKLLFHYYDKDFNNEADTPDNFQSRRPNTSFCFLDIRSPGLGDTAMYLCATSETASGPTDGYTFGSGTRLTVV.

V and J are TRBV6-1 and TRBJ2-3, with D uncertain. The CDR3 runs 10 residues. V lost 7 bases, J lost 5 bases, and 4 bases lay in between. Germline V gene lookup returns CDR1 MNHNS and CDR2 SASEGT. As DNA, the CDR3 is TGTGCCAGCAAAGTAGATACGCAGTATTTT. Protein sequence: CASKVDTQYF.

The genes are TRBV18 and TRBJ2-7; 8 nucleotides line up with TRBD2. The CDR3 is made up of 16 amino acids. Germline V gene sequence: CDR1 KGHSH, CDR2 LQKENI. Trimming took 1 base from V and 5 from J; bases not matched to a gene: 10. This CDR3 reads CASSPQFGTGGNEQYF. CDR3 sequence (DNA): TGTGCCAGCTCACCACAGTTTGGGACGGGGGGGAACGAGCAGTACTTC.

The chain combines TRBV6-1 with TRBJ1-5; no reliable D call. V lost 5 bases and J lost 1, with 9 bases in between. The CDR3 is 14 residues long. The V gene's germline CDR1 is MNHNS and CDR2 SASEGT. The CDR3 bases are TGTGCCAGCAGTCAAGACAAAAGCAATCAGCCCCAGCATTTT. Its translation is CASSQDKSNQPQHF.

As to this clonotype: A junction boundary mismatches the germline segment, possibly from a read error. The chain uses TRBV6-2 or TRBV6-3 and TRBJ2-3, with a weak D call TRBD2 (6 bases). Germline lookup yields CDR1 MNHEY and CDR2 SVGEGT. The CDR3 contains 17 residues. The CDR3 sequence is CTSSYPLGSGSTDTQYF. CDR3 coding DNA: TGTACCAGCAGTTACCCTCTGGGCAGCGGGAGCACAGATACGCAGTATTTT.

CDR3 in amino acids: CASSITSLETQYF. In nucleotides, the CDR3 is TGTGCCAGTAGTATAACTAGCTTAGAGACCCAGTACTTC. This chain connects TRBV19 to TRBJ2-5; a weak D match, TRBD2 (6 bases). CDR1 is LNHDA, CDR2 SQIVND, per germline (reference sequence). With 2 bases removed from V and 4 bases from J, the gap between germline ends came to 8 bases. This CDR3 is built from 13 residues.

The V call is TRBV7-9, the J call TRBJ1-6; D gene ambiguous. Germline V gene data show CDR1 as SEHNR and CDR2 as FQNEAQ (reference sequence). V dropped 0 bases and J dropped 11 bases, with 8 bases sitting between them. CDR3 length: 13 amino acids. The CDR3 loop is CASSLAFITPLHF. The CDR3 DNA is TGTGCCAGCAGCTTAGCGTTTATTACACCCCTCCACTTT.

This sequence joins TRBV24-1 and TRBJ2-1, with D uncertain. This CDR3 is 14 amino acids long. Trimming removed 1 base at V and 5 bases at J, with 8 bases between. Germline CDR1 reads KGHDR; CDR2 reads SFDVKD. CDR3 nucleotides: TGTGCCACCAGTGATTTCCAGGTAGACAATGAGCAGTTCTTC. Protein: CATSDFQVDNEQFF.

This clonotype was detected only a few times. The gene calls are TRBV9 and TRBJ2-7; 11 nucleotides agree with TRBD2. The junction had 3 bases not matched to a gene; V was cut back by 4 bases and J by 6 bases. CDR1 is SGDLS, CDR2 YYNGEE, per germline. The CDR3 spans 13 residues. CDR3 sequence: CASSLLAGGEQYF. The CDR3 nucleotides read TGTGCCAGCAGCCTTCTAGCGGGAGGCGAGCAGTACTTC.

The rearrangement uses TRBV3-1 and TRBJ2-7; tentatively, D is TRBD2 (6 bases). In germline, CDR1 is LGHDT, CDR2 YNNKEL (reference sequence). Trimming pared 7 bases from V and 0 bases from J, leaving 16 bases between. The CDR3 covers 15 residues. In DNA form, the CDR3 reads TGTGCCAGCACCACCGGCCGGGGGAGCTCCTACGAGCAGTACTTC. Its translation: CASTTGRGSSYEQYF.

This clonotype showed up many times. This chain joins TRBV29-1 and TRBJ2-3; TRBD2 might be the D (5 bases). The CDR3 sequence is 17 residues long. Germline V gene lookup returns CDR1 SQVTM and CDR2 ANQGSEA. V lost 2 bases and J 7 bases, leaving 25 bases between the germline ends. CDR3 sequence (DNA): TGCAGCGTTGAAAGGGTTTTCTCACTTACCGAGGGTAATACGCAGTATTTT. This sequence encodes CSVERVFSLTEGNTQYF.

The chain is built from TRBV6-6 and TRBJ2-5; 10 positions match TRBD2. This CDR3 has 16 residues. The ends lost 2 bases at V and 2 bases at J; junction bases unmatched: 5. The germline gives CDR1 MNHNY, CDR2 SVGAGI (reference sequence). CDR3 coding DNA: TGTGCCAGCAGTTACCAGGCTAGCGGGAGTCAAGAGACCCAGTACTTC. The encoded protein is CASSYQASGSQETQYF.

The gene calls are TRBV9 and TRBJ2-2; the D is unclear. CDR3 size: 14 residues. V was pared by 5 bases and J by 0 bases, with 8 bases between. Looked up from germline, CDR1 is SGDLS and CDR2 is YYNGEE. Here the CDR3 reads CASRAGSNTGELFF. The DNA of the CDR3 is TGTGCCAGCAGAGCCGGGTCGAACACCGGGGAGCTGTTTTTT.

As to this clonotype: One end of the junction fails to match germline, which may point to a read error. The CDR3: CSARGGAPYNEQFF. Here the CDR3 DNA reads TGCAGTGCCAGAGGGGGGGCACCCTACAATGAGCAGTTCTTC. This chain links TRBV20-1 with TRBJ2-1; D is possibly TRBD2 (7 bases). Germline V lookup: CDR1 DFQATT, CDR2 SNEGSKA (reference sequence). The CDR3 consists of 14 residues.

The CDR3 here is CASRPQGASGNTEAFF. CDR3 DNA: TGTGCCAGCAGACCACAGGGGGCATCAGGAAACACTGAAGCTTTCTTT. This chain uses TRBV11-2 with TRBJ1-1, with 9 bases that match TRBD1. The junction had 10 bases not matched to a gene; V was cut back by 6 bases and J by 2 bases. The CDR3 runs 16 residues. CDR1 is SGHAT, CDR2 FQNNGV, per germline.

The CDR3 DNA reads TGTGCCAGCAGTAGGACTAGCGTGAGTAGAGGGGGCCAAGAGACCCAGTACTTC. Residues: CASSRTSVSRGGQETQYF. The chain couples TRBV27 to TRBJ2-5, with 9 bases that match TRBD2. The germline V gene has CDR1 MNHEY and CDR2 SMNVEV (reference sequence). Trimming cost V 5 bases and J 1 base; bases outside gene matches: 14. The CDR3 sequence is 18 residues long.

With respect to this clonotype: One end of the junction is discordant with germline, which a read error may explain. The V and J genes are TRBV28 and TRBJ2-4, with a possible D match to TRBD2 (6 bases). CDR3 length equals 14 residues. CDR1 is MDHEN and CDR2 is SYDVKM in the germline V gene. The CDR3 here is CASGLAVAKNIQYF. The CDR3 DNA follows: TGTGCCAGCGGTTTAGCGGTAGCCAAAAACATTCAGTACTTC.

V gene TRBV2 combines with J gene TRBJ2-7, with no clear D. Germline lookup yields CDR1 SNHLY and CDR2 FYNNEI. The V and J ends lost 3 bases and 7 bases respectively, with 16 bases between them. CDR3 length: 14 residues. This CDR3 reads CASSDSSTWGEQYF. CDR3 DNA: TGTGCCAGCAGTGATTCCAGCACCTGGGGTGAGCAGTACTTC.

This clonotype appeared a few times. The rearrangement uses TRBV5-1 and TRBJ2-7; D is undetermined. CDR1 and CDR2 (germline): SGHRS, YFSETQ. This CDR3 has 12 residues. Trimming left V 6 bases short and J 1 base short, with 8 bases between. CDR3 bases: TGCGCCAGCAATGGGAATTCCTACGAGCAGTACTTC. This codes for CASNGNSYEQYF.

This clonotype was recorded a few times. V and J are TRBV20-1 and TRBJ2-1; 8 nucleotides agree with TRBD2. J was trimmed by 1 base and V by 0 bases; bases with no gene match: 5. CDR3 length: 16 residues. Germline V gene data show CDR1 as DFQATT and CDR2 as SNEGSKA (reference sequence). Here the CDR3 reads CSARDRRGASYNEQFF. The CDR3 bases are TGCAGTGCTAGAGATCGGCGGGGGGCATCCTACAATGAGCAGTTCTTC.

Comment on this clonotype: An end of the junction differs from the germline gene, which may be a read error. The rearrangement joins TRBV28 to TRBJ1-2; D is unclear. Looked up from germline, CDR1 is MDHEN and CDR2 is SYDVKM. The CDR3 loop spans 16 amino acids. The chain's CDR3 is CAGSLKAPGRSHGYTF. CDR3 bases: TGTGCCGGCAGCCTAAAAGCTCCGGGCCGTTCCCATGGCTACACCTTC.

This clonotype was counted between two and nine times. Since a much larger clone is just one base distant, this may be a read error. V is TRBV6-4 and J is TRBJ2-7; TRBD2 is a possible D gene (6 bases). Germline V CDR1 and CDR2: MRHNA, SNTAGT. This CDR3 region has 12 residues. Between the trimmed V and J ends, which lost 0 bases and 10 bases, there was a span of 10 bases. In nucleotides, the CDR3 is TGTGCCAGCAGTGACTCCCGGAGGGAACAGTACTTC. Translating it yields CASSDSRREQYF.

This clonotype was counted only a few times. The CDR3 DNA follows: TGTGCCACCAGAGCCGGGGCAGGGAACTACAATGAGCAGTTCTTC. This sequence encodes CATRAGAGNYNEQFF. This chain links TRBV15 with TRBJ2-1; D is perhaps TRBD1 or TRBD2 (5 bases each). The CDR3 sequence is 15 residues long. Germline V gene sequence: CDR1 LNHNV, CDR2 YYDKDF (reference sequence). V was pared by 6 bases and J by 3 bases, with 15 bases between.

This clonotype showed up just a few times. The gene calls are TRBV4-1 and TRBJ1-1; D gene unclear. Trimming removed 0 bases at V and 9 bases at J, with 8 bases between. Germline V lookup: CDR1 MGHRA, CDR2 YSYEKL. The CDR3 is made up of 12 amino acids. CDR3 sequence: CASSQDRVKAFF. DNA for the CDR3: TGCGCCAGCAGCCAAGATAGGGTCAAAGCTTTCTTT.

This clonotype occurred a few times. The rearrangement links TRBV6-5 to TRBJ1-2; TRBD1 matches at 9 bases. Germline CDR1 and CDR2: MNHEY and SVGAGI. This CDR3 region has 15 residues. V lost 0 bases to trimming and J lost 2 bases; unmatched junction nucleotides: 1. CDR3 protein: CASSYSTGGNYGYTF. In DNA form, the CDR3 reads TGTGCCAGCAGTTACTCGACAGGGGGGAACTATGGCTACACCTTC.